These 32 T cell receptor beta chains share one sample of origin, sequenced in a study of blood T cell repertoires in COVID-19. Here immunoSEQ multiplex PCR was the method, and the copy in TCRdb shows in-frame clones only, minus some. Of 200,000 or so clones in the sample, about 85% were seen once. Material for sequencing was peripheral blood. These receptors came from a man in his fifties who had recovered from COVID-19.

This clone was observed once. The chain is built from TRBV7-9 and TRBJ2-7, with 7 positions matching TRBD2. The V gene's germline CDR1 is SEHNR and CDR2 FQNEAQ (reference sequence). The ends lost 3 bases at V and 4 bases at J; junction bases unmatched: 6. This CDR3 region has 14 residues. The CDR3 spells CASSFSSGDYEQYF. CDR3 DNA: TGTGCCAGCAGCTTTTCTAGCGGCGATTACGAGCAGTACTTC.

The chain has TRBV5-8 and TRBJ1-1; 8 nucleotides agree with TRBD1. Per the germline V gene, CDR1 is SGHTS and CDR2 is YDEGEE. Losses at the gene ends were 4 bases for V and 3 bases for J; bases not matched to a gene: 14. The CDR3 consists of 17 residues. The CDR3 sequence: CASSARGQGLMYTEAFF. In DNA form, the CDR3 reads TGTGCCAGCAGCGCCCGCGGACAGGGTTTAATGTACACTGAAGCTTTCTTT.

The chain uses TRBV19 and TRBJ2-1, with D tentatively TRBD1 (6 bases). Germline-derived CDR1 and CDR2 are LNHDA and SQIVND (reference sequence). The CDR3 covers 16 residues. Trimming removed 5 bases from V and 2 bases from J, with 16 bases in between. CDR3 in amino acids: CASSETRGATYNEQFF. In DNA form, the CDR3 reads TGTGCCAGTAGTGAAACCAGGGGCGCAACCTACAATGAGCAGTTCTTC.

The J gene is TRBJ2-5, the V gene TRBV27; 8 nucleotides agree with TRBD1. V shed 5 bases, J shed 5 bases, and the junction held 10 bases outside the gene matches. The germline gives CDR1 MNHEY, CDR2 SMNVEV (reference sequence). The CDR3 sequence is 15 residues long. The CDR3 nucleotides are TGTGCCAGCAGTCCATGGACAGGGCGTGGGGAGACCCAGTACTTC. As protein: CASSPWTGRGETQYF.

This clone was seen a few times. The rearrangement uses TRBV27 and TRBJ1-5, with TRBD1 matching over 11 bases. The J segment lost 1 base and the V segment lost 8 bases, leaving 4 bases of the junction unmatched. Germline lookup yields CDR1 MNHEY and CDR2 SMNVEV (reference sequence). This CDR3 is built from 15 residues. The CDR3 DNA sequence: TGTGCCAGCCGGACAGGGGGCCAAAGCAATCAGCCCCAGCATTTT. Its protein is CASRTGGQSNQPQHF.

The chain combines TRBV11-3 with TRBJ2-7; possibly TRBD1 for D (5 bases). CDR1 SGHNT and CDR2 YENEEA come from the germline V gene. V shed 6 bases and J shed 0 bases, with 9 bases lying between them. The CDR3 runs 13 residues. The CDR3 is CASSPGPSYEQYF. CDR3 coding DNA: TGTGCCAGCAGTCCAGGGCCCTCCTACGAGCAGTACTTC.

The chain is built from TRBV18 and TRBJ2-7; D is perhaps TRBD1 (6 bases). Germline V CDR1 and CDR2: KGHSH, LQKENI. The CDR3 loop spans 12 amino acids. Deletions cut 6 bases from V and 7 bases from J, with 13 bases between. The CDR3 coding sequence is TGTGCCAGCTCGGGCAATAGGGGGGAGCAGTACTTC. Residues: CASSGNRGEQYF.

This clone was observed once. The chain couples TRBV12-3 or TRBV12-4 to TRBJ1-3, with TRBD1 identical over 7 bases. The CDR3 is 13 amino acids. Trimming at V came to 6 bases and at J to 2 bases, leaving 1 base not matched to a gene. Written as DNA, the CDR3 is TGTGCCAGCAGGCAGGGGGCTGGAAACACCATATATTTT. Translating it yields CASRQGAGNTIYF.

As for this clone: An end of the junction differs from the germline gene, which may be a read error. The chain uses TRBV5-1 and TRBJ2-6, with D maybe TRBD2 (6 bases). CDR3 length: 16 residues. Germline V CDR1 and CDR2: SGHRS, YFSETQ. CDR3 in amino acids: CASSFFRGSGASVLTF. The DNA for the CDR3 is TGCGCCAGCAGCTTTTTCCGGGGGTCTGGGGCCAGCGTCCTGACTTTC.

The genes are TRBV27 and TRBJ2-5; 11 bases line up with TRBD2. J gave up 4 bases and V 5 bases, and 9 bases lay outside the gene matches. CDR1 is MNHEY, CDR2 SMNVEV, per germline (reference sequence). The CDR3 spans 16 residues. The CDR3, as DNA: TGTGCCAGCAGTGTCCGTAGCGGGAGGGCCGGAGAGACCCAGTACTTC. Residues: CASSVRSGRAGETQYF.

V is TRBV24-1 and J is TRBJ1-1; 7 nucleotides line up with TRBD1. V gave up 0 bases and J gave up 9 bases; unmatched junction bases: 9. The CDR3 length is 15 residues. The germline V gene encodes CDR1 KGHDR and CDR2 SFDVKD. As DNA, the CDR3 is TGTGCCACCAGTGATTTGTACAGGGGAGAGTCTAAAGCTTTCTTT. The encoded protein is CATSDLYRGESKAFF.

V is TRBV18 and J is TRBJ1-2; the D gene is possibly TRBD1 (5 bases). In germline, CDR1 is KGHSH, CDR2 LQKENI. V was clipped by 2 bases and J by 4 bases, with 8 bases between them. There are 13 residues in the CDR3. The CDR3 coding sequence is TGTGCCAGCTCACCAACAGGATTCTATGGCTACACCTTC. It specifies CASSPTGFYGYTF.

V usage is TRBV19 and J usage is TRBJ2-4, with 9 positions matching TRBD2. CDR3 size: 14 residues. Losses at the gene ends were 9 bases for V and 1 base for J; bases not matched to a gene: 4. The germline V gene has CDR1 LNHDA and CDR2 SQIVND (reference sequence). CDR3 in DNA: TGTGCCAGCCGAGCGGGGGGCGCCAAAAACATTCAGTACTTC. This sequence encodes CASRAGGAKNIQYF.

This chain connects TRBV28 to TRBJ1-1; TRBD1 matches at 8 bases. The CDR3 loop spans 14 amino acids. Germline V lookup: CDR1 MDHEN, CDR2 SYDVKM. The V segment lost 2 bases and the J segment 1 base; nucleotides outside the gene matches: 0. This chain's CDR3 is CASSLGTGNTEAFF. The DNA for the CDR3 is TGTGCCAGCAGTTTAGGGACAGGGAACACTGAAGCTTTCTTT. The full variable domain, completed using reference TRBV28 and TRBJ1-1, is DVKVTQSSRYLVKRTGEKVFLECVQDMDHENMFWYRQDPGLGLRLIYFSYDVKMKEKGDIPEGYSVSREKKERFSLILESASTNQTSMYLCASSLGTGNTEAFFGQGTRLTVV.

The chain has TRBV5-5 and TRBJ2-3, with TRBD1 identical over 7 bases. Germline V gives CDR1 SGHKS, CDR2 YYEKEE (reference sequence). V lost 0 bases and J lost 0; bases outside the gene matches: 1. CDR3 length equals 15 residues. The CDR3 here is CASSLGQGSTDTQYF. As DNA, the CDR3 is TGTGCCAGCAGCTTGGGACAGGGCAGCACAGATACGCAGTATTTT. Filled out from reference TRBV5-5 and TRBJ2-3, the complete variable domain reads DAGVTQSPTHLIKTRGQQVTLRCSPISGHKSVSWYQQVLGQGPQFIFQYYEKEERGRGNFPDRFSARQFPNYSSELNVNALLLGDSALYLCASSLGQGSTDTQYFGPGTRLTVL.

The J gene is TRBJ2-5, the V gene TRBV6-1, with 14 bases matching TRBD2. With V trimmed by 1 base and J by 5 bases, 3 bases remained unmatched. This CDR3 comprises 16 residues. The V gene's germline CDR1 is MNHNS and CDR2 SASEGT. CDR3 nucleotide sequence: TGTGCCAGCAGTGAAGGACTAGCGGGAGGGTTGGAGACCCAGTACTTC. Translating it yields CASSEGLAGGLETQYF.

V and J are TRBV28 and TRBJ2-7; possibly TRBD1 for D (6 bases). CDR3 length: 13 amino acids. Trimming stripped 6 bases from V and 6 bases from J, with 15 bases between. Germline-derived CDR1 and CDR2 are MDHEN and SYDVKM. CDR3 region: CASSRPQGTEQYF. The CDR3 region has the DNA TGTGCCAGCAGCAGACCACAGGGAACCGAGCAGTACTTC.

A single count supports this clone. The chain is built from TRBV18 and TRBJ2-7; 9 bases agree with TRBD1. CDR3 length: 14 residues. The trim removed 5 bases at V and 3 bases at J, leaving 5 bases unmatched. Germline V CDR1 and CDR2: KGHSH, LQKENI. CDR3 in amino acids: CASSTDRGGYEQYF. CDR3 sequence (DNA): TGTGCCAGCTCAACGGACAGGGGTGGCTACGAGCAGTACTTC.

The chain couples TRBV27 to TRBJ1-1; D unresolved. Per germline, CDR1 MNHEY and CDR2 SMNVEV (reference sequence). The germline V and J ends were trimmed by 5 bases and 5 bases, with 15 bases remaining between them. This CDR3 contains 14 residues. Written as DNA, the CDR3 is TGTGCCAGCAGTCCACGTCCAGTACGAACTGAAGCTTTCTTT. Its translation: CASSPRPVRTEAFF.

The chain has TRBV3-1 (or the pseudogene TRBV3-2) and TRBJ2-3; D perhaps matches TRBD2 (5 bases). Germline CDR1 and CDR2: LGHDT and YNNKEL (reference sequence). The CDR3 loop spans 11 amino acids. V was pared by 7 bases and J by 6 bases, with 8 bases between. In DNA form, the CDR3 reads TGTGCCAGCATGCGGGCGGATACGCAGTATTTT. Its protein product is CASMRADTQYF.

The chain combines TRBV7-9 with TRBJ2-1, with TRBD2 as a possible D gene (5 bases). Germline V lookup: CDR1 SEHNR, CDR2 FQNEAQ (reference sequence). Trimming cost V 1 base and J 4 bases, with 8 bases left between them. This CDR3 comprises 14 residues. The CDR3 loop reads CASSLGTFYNEQFF. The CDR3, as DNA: TGTGCCAGCAGCTTAGGGACTTTTTACAATGAGCAGTTCTTC.

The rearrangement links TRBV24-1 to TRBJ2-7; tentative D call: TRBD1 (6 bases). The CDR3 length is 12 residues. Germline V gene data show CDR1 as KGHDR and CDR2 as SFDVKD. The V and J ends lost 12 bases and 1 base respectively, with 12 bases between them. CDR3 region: CASAGDSYEQYF. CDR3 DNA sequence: TGTGCCTCCGCAGGGGATTCCTACGAGCAGTACTTC.

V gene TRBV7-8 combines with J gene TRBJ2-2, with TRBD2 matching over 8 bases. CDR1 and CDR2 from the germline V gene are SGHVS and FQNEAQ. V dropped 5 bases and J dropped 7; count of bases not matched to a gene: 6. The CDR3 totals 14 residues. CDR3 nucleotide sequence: TGTGCCAGCAGCAAGGGACTAGATAGCGGGGAGCTGTTTTTT. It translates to CASSKGLDSGELFF.

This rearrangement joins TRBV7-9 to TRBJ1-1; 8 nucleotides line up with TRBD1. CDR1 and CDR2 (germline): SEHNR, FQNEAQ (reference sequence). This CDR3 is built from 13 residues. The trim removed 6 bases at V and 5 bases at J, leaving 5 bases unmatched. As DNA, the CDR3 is TGTGCCAGCAGGAGACAGGGGAGGACTGAAGCTTTCTTT. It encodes CASRRQGRTEAFF. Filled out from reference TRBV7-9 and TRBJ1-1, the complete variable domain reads DTGVSQNPRHKITKRGQNVTFRCDPISEHNRLYWYRQTLGQGPEFLTYFQNEAQLEKSRLLSDRFSAERPKGSFSTLEIQRTEQGDSAMYLCASRRQGRTEAFFGQGTRLTVV.

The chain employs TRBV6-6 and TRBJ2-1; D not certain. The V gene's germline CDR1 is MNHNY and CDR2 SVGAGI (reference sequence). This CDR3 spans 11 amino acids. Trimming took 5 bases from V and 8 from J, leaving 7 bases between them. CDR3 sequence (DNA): TGTGCCAGCAGTATGGGCGATGAGCAGTTCTTC. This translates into CASSMGDEQFF.

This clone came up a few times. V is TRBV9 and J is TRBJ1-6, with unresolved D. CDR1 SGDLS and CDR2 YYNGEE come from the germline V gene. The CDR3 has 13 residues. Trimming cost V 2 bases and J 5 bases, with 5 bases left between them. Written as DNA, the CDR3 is TGTGCCAGCAGCGTGTCTAATAATTCACCCCTCCACTTT. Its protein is CASSVSNNSPLHF.

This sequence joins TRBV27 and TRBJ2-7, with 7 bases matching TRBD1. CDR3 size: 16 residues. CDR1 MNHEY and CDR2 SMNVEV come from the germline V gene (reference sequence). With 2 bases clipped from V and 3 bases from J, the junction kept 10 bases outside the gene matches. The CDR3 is CASSLGKTGYGYEQYF. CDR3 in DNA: TGTGCCAGCAGTTTAGGGAAGACAGGGTACGGCTACGAGCAGTACTTC.

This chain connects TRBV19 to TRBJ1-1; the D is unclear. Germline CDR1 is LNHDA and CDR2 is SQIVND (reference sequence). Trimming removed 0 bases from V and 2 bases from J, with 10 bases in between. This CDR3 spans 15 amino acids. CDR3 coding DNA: TGTGCCAGTAGTATAGATAACCCGGTCAACACTGAAGCTTTCTTT. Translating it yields CASSIDNPVNTEAFF.

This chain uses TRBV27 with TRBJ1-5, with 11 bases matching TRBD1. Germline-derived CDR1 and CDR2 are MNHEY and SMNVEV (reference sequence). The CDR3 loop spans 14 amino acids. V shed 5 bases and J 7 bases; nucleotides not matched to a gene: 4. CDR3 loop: CASSGQGALQPQHF. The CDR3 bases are TGTGCCAGCAGTGGACAGGGGGCCTTACAGCCCCAGCATTTT.

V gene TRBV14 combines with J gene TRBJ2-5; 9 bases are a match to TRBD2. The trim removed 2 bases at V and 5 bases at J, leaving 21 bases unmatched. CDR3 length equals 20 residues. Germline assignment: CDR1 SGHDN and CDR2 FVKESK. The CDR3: CASSQRGPESSSGKMETQYF. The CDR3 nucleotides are TGTGCCAGCAGCCAAAGGGGGCCCGAATCCTCTAGCGGGAAGATGGAGACCCAGTACTTC. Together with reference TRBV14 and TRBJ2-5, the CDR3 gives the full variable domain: EAGVTQFPSHSVIEKGQTVTLRCDPISGHDNLYWYRRVMGKEIKFLLHFVKESKQDESGMPNNRFLAERTGGTYSTLKVQPAELEDSGVYFCASSQRGPESSSGKMETQYFGPGTRLLVL.

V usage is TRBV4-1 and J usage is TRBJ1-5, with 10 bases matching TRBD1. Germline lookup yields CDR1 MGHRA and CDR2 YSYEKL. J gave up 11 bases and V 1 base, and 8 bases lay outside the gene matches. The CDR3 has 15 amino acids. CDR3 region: CASSQAGQGPRAQHF. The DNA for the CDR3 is TGCGCCAGCAGCCAAGCGGGACAGGGGCCCCGGGCCCAGCATTTT.

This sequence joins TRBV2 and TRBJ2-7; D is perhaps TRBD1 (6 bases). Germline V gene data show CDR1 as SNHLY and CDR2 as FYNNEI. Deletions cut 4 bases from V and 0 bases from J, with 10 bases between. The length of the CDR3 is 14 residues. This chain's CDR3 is CASSAGQISYEQYF. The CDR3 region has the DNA TGTGCCAGCAGTGCTGGACAGATCTCCTACGAGCAGTACTTC.